This T cell receptor (beta chain) originates from a study of OX40 agonist ivuxolimab in advanced cancers. Whole-study context: One patient with hepatocellular carcinoma and two with cutaneous melanoma, three in all, had partial responses.

The table came from immunoSEQ multiplex PCR; TCRdb's copy has only in-frame clones and leaves some out. The sample has about 11,000 clones; roughly nine tenths are singletons. The germline V gene encodes CDR1 SGHNT and CDR2 YYREEE (reference sequence). Trimming removed 4 bases from V and 0 bases from J, with 11 bases in between. The CDR3 loop spans 15 amino acids. Sequencing used CD4+ or CD8+ T cells sorted from blood, obtained in a trial of the OX40 agonist ivuxolimab. The chain uses TRBV5-4 and TRBJ2-1, with D possibly matching TRBD1 (6 bases). The TCR comes from an adult with an advanced solid tumor such as melanoma, head and neck, liver or kidney cancer. CDR3 DNA sequence: TGTGCCAGCAGCCCCGGACAGAGCTCCTACAATGAGCAGTTCTTC. It yields the protein CASSPGQSSYNEQFF.